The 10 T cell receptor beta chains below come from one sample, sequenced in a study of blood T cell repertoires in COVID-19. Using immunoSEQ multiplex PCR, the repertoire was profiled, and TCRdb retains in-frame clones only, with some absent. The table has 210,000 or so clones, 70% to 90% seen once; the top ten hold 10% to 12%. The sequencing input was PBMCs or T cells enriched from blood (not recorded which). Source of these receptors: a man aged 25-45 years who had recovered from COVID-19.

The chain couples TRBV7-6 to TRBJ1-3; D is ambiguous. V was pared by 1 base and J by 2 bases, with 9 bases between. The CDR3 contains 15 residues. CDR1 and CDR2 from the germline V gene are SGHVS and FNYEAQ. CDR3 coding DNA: TGTGCCAGCAGCTTAGGAGGAACCGCTGGAAACACCATATATTTT. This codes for CASSLGGTAGNTIYF.

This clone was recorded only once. The CDR3: CASSQQGGGAYNEQFF. In DNA form, the CDR3 reads TGCGCCAGCAGCCAGCAGGGAGGGGGGGCCTACAATGAGCAGTTCTTC. The V and J genes are TRBV5-1 and TRBJ2-1; D may be TRBD2 (7 bases). Trimming removed 4 bases at V and 2 bases at J, with 16 bases between. CDR3 length: 16 amino acids. From germline, CDR1 is SGHRS and CDR2 YFSETQ.

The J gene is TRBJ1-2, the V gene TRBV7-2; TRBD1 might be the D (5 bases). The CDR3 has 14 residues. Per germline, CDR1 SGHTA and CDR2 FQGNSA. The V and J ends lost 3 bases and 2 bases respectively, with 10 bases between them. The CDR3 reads CASSFMGGNYGYTF. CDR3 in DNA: TGTGCCAGCAGCTTCATGGGGGGGAACTATGGCTACACCTTC. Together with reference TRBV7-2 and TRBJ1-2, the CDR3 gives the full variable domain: GAGVSQSPSNKVTEKGKDVELRCDPISGHTALYWYRQSLGQGLEFLIYFQGNSAPDKSGLPSDRFSAERTGGSVSTLTIQRTQQEDSAVYLCASSFMGGNYGYTFGSGTRLTVV.

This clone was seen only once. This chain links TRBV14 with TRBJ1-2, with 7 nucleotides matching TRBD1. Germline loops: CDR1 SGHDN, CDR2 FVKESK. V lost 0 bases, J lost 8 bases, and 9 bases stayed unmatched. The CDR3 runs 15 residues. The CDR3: CASSQDFDRVGGYTF. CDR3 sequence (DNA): TGTGCCAGCAGCCAAGATTTCGACAGGGTCGGCGGCTACACCTTC.

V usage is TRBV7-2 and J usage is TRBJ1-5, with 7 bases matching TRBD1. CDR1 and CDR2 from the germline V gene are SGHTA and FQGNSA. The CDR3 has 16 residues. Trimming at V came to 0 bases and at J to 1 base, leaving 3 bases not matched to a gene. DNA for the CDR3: TGTGCCAGCAGCTTAGCGAGGGGGCGAAGCAATCAGCCCCAGCATTTT. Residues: CASSLARGRSNQPQHF.

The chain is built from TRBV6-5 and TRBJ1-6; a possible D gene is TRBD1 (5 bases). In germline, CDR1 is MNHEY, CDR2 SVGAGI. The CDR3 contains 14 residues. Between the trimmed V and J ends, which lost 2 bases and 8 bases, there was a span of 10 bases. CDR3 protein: CASSYGTPDSPLHF. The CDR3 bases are TGTGCCAGCAGTTACGGGACTCCTGATTCACCCCTCCACTTT.

CDR3 DNA sequence: TGTGCCAGCAGCCGGGGGACTCCAGAGCAGTACTTC. Its translation is CASSRGTPEQYF. The V gene is TRBV27, the J gene TRBJ2-7; possibly TRBD2 for D (6 bases). Trimming stripped 6 bases from V and 7 bases from J, with 13 bases between. This CDR3 has 12 amino acids. In germline, CDR1 is MNHEY, CDR2 SMNVEV (reference sequence).

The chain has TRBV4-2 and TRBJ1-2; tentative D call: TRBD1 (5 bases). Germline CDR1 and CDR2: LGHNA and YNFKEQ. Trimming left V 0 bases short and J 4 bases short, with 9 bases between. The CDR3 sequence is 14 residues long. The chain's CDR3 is CASSQDMQGYGYTF. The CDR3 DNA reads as TGTGCCAGCAGCCAAGATATGCAGGGCTATGGCTACACCTTC.

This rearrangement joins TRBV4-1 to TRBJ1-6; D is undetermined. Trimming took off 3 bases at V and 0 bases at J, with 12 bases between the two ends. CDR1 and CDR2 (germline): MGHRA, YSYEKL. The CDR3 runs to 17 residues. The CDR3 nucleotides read TGCGCCAGCAGCCATCCCCAGGAAAGCTCCTATAATTCACCCCTCCACTTT. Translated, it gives CASSHPQESSYNSPLHF.

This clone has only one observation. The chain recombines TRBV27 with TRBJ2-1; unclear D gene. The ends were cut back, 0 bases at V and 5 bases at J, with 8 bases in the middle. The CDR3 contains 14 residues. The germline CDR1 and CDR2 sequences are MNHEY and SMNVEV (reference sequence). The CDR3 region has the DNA TGTGCCAGCAGTTTATCGGCCCTGAACAATGAGCAGTTCTTC. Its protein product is CASSLSALNNEQFF.